A single sample gave rise to the 25 T cell receptor beta chains below, sequenced in a study of blood T cell repertoires in COVID-19. Sequencing used immunoSEQ multiplex PCR; TCRdb keeps in-frame clones, though not all of them. Counted here are about 190,000 clones, 70% to 90% occurring once; the ten biggest clones make up approximately 5.1%. Source material: peripheral blood. Source of these receptors: an older woman with active or convalescent COVID-19.

The chain employs TRBV10-3 and TRBJ2-5; 9 bases align to TRBD1. The CDR3 extends over 14 amino acids. The V segment lost 5 bases and the J segment 1 base; nucleotides outside the gene matches: 2. The germline CDR1 and CDR2 sequences are ENHRY and SYGVKD. The CDR3 loop is CAISRDRAQETQYF. As DNA, the CDR3 is TGTGCCATCAGTCGGGACAGGGCCCAAGAGACCCAGTACTTC.

The chain employs TRBV30 and TRBJ2-3, with D unclear. The CDR3 extends over 13 amino acids. V was shortened by 0 bases and J by 5 bases, with 9 bases between the two germline ends. Germline V gives CDR1 GTSNPN, CDR2 SVGIG (reference sequence). The CDR3 loop is CAWSVGQGDTQYF. CDR3 nucleotide sequence: TGTGCCTGGAGTGTTGGGCAAGGAGATACGCAGTATTTT.

V gene TRBV7-9 combines with J gene TRBJ2-7; 9 positions match TRBD1. The V and J ends lost 5 bases and 2 bases, in that order; junction bases with no gene match: 4. Germline CDR1 reads SEHNR; CDR2 reads FQNEAQ (reference sequence). The CDR3 extends over 14 amino acids. This chain's CDR3 is CASSLQGAPYEQYF. In DNA, the CDR3 is TGTGCCAGCAGCCTACAGGGGGCCCCCTACGAGCAGTACTTC.

The CDR3: CSVSGTGITGELFF. The CDR3 region has the DNA TGCAGCGTCTCCGGGACAGGGATCACCGGGGAGCTGTTTTTT. The chain links TRBV29-1 to TRBJ2-2; the match to TRBD1 covers 9 bases. CDR1 is SQVTM, CDR2 ANQGSEA, per germline. V was clipped by 6 bases and J by 4 bases; unmatched bases: 6. The CDR3 covers 14 residues.

The chain is built from TRBV2 and TRBJ2-7, with 10 bases identical to TRBD1. With V trimmed by 4 bases and J by 6 bases, 9 bases remained unmatched. Germline lookup yields CDR1 SNHLY and CDR2 FYNNEI. CDR3 length: 15 amino acids. The CDR3 nucleotides are TGTGCCAGCAGTGGACGAGACAGGGGGCCCCTCGAGCAGTACTTC. Its translation: CASSGRDRGPLEQYF.

The chain is built from TRBV19 and TRBJ2-7, with TRBD2 matching over 7 bases. Germline CDR1 is LNHDA and CDR2 is SQIVND (reference sequence). Trimming took 5 bases from V and 0 from J; bases not matched to a gene: 16. The CDR3 runs to 18 residues. For the CDR3, the DNA is TGTGCCAGTAGTTCCTACCTCTGGGGCCGCGGGAGCTCCTACGAGCAGTACTTC. It yields the protein CASSSYLWGRGSSYEQYF.

This chain connects TRBV6-6 to TRBJ2-6; 8 bases fit TRBD2. The CDR3 extends over 19 amino acids. In germline, CDR1 is MNHNY, CDR2 SVGAGI (reference sequence). Trimming cost V 7 bases and J 2 bases; bases outside gene matches: 16. The CDR3 protein is CASIRYRSGSRAGANVLTF. CDR3 nucleotide sequence: TGTGCCAGCATTCGGTATAGGAGCGGGAGTCGCGCTGGGGCCAACGTCCTGACTTTC.

The rearrangement uses TRBV27 and TRBJ2-5; D ambiguous. V was shortened by 5 bases and J by 5 bases, with 12 bases between the two germline ends. Germline V gene sequence: CDR1 MNHEY, CDR2 SMNVEV (reference sequence). The CDR3 runs 13 residues. The CDR3 loop is CASSPSPRETQYF. The CDR3, as DNA: TGTGCCAGCAGTCCTTCTCCGCGGGAGACCCAGTACTTC.

A remark on this clone: Within the sample, other DNA sequences also encode this same CDR3. The chain is built from TRBV28 and TRBJ1-5; 7 bases agree with TRBD1. V gave up 6 bases and J gave up 0 bases; unmatched junction bases: 5. The CDR3 spans 15 residues. CDR1 is MDHEN, CDR2 SYDVKM, per germline. CDR3 DNA sequence: TGTGCCAGCAGCCCCCAGGGGGATAGCAATCAGCCCCAGCATTTT. It yields the protein CASSPQGDSNQPQHF.

J is TRBJ1-2 and V is TRBV7-9, with a tentative D call TRBD1 (5 bases). The germline V gene has CDR1 SEHNR and CDR2 FQNEAQ (reference sequence). The V end lost 3 bases, the J end lost 7 bases, and 12 bases lay between the germline ends. This CDR3 has 13 residues. The chain's CDR3 is CASSFREFIGYTF. CDR3 coding DNA: TGTGCCAGCAGCTTCAGGGAATTCATTGGCTACACCTTC.

As concerns this clone: The identical CDR3 is also encoded by other nucleotide sequences in the sample. The chain employs TRBV18 and TRBJ2-1, with 10 nucleotides matching TRBD1. The CDR3 sequence is 15 residues long. The ends lost 3 bases at V and 4 bases at J; junction bases unmatched: 3. Germline lookup yields CDR1 KGHSH and CDR2 LQKENI. The CDR3 coding sequence is TGTGCCAGCTCACCGGACAGGGGGTCGTACAATGAGCAGTTCTTC. Protein: CASSPDRGSYNEQFF. The full variable domain, in which reference TRBV18 and TRBJ2-1 provide the parts outside the CDR3, is NAGVMQNPRHLVRRRGQEARLRCSPMKGHSHVYWYRQLPEEGLKFMVYLQKENIIDESGMPKERFSAEFPKEGPSILRIQQVVRGDSAAYFCASSPDRGSYNEQFFGPGTRLTVL.

This rearrangement joins TRBV9 to TRBJ2-1; unclear D gene. Germline V gene data show CDR1 as SGDLS and CDR2 as YYNGEE. The CDR3 is 16 amino acids. The germline V and J ends were trimmed by 4 bases and 0 bases, with 14 bases remaining between them. Here the CDR3 reads CASSSTDASSYNEQFF. In nucleotides, the CDR3 is TGTGCCAGCAGCTCGACTGACGCCAGCTCCTACAATGAGCAGTTCTTC.

The rearrangement joins TRBV7-2 to TRBJ2-5, with TRBD2 matching over 7 bases. CDR3 length: 14 amino acids. The J segment lost 7 bases and the V segment lost 4 bases, leaving 9 bases of the junction unmatched. Germline CDR1 and CDR2: SGHTA and FQGNSA. The CDR3 reads CASSSVAGVGTQYF. The CDR3 DNA is TGTGCCAGCAGCTCTGTTGCGGGAGTTGGGACCCAGTACTTC.

The chain combines TRBV6-5 with TRBJ1-2; TRBD1 might be the D (5 bases). The length of the CDR3 is 13 residues. The germline gives CDR1 MNHEY, CDR2 SVGAGI. V dropped 2 bases and J dropped 8 bases, with 12 bases sitting between them. DNA for the CDR3: TGTGCCAGCAGTTACCAGGGTCTCGGAGGCTACACCTTC. Its translation: CASSYQGLGGYTF.

The chain uses TRBV28 and TRBJ2-7, with a tentative D call TRBD2 (6 bases). CDR1 MDHEN and CDR2 SYDVKM come from the germline V gene. With 3 bases removed from V and 3 bases from J, the gap between germline ends came to 21 bases. The CDR3 contains 17 residues. This CDR3 reads CASSLDLLGGKDYEQYF. CDR3 in DNA: TGTGCCAGCAGTTTGGATCTTTTGGGGGGTAAGGACTACGAGCAGTACTTC.

The chain joins TRBV5-1 to TRBJ2-7; 9 nucleotides line up with TRBD1. The CDR3 is made up of 15 amino acids. The V gene end was trimmed by 0 bases and the J gene end by 7 bases; junction bases not matched to a gene: 8. From germline, CDR1 is SGHRS and CDR2 YFSETQ. The CDR3 here is CASSLGDRVPREQYF. The CDR3, as DNA: TGCGCCAGCAGCTTGGGGGACAGGGTCCCCCGGGAGCAGTACTTC. The variable domain in full, completed from reference TRBV5-1 and TRBJ2-7, reads KAGVTQTPRYLIKTRGQQVTLSCSPISGHRSVSWYQQTPGQGLQFLFEYFSETQRNKGNFPGRFSGRQFSNSRSEMNVSTLELGDSALYLCASSLGDRVPREQYFGPGTRLTVT.

V and J are TRBV7-6 and TRBJ2-5; 8 bases align to TRBD1. V gave up 6 bases and J gave up 5 bases; unmatched junction bases: 2. Germline V gene lookup returns CDR1 SGHVS and CDR2 FNYEAQ. The CDR3 contains 12 residues. CDR3 coding DNA: TGTGCCAGCAGTTGGACAGGGGAGACCCAGTACTTC. Translating it yields CASSWTGETQYF.

This rearrangement joins TRBV5-6 to TRBJ2-7, with D tentatively TRBD1 (5 bases). Germline-derived CDR1 and CDR2 are SGHDT and YYEEEE. The CDR3 is 14 amino acids. V was shortened by 0 bases and J by 5 bases, with 12 bases between the two germline ends. The CDR3 spells CASSLVQGSDEQYF. As DNA, the CDR3 is TGTGCCAGCAGCTTGGTTCAGGGCAGCGACGAGCAGTACTTC. Combining the CDR3 with reference TRBV5-6 and TRBJ2-7 gives the whole variable domain DAGVTQSPTHLIKTRGQQVTLRCSPKSGHDTVSWYQQALGQGPQFIFQYYEEEERQRGNFPDRFSGHQFPNYSSELNVNALLLGDSALYLCASSLVQGSDEQYFGPGTRLTVT.

The CDR3 protein is CASRTGGLNTEAFF. As DNA, the CDR3 is TGTGCCAGCAGGACAGGGGGGTTAAACACTGAAGCTTTCTTT. The chain is built from TRBV3-1 (or the pseudogene TRBV3-2) and TRBJ1-1, with TRBD1 matching 9 bases. V lost 6 bases and J lost 2; bases outside the gene matches: 4. CDR1 and CDR2 from the germline V gene are LGHDT and YNNKEL (reference sequence). There are 14 residues in the CDR3.

The chain carries TRBV14 and TRBJ2-7; TRBD1 agrees at 7 bases. Germline CDR1 SGHDN, CDR2 FVKESK. Trimming at V came to 4 bases and at J to 7 bases, leaving 4 bases not matched to a gene. This CDR3 contains 12 residues. CDR3 residues: CASSPSGGEQYF. Written as DNA, the CDR3 is TGTGCCAGCAGCCCTTCAGGGGGAGAGCAGTACTTC. Together with reference TRBV14 and TRBJ2-7, the CDR3 gives the full variable domain: EAGVTQFPSHSVIEKGQTVTLRCDPISGHDNLYWYRRVMGKEIKFLLHFVKESKQDESGMPNNRFLAERTGGTYSTLKVQPAELEDSGVYFCASSPSGGEQYFGPGTRLTVT.

V is TRBV7-2 and J is TRBJ2-3; no clear D gene. V lost 5 bases and J lost 2, with 11 bases in between. Germline values: CDR1 SGHTA, CDR2 FQGNSA. The CDR3 length is 14 residues. Written as DNA, the CDR3 is TGTGCCAGCAGCCCTTATGTACTCACAGATACGCAGTATTTT. This gives the protein CASSPYVLTDTQYF.

This clone has only a few counts. J is TRBJ2-1 and V is TRBV5-1, with 8 bases fitting TRBD1. CDR1 and CDR2 from the germline V gene are SGHRS and YFSETQ. Germline trimming cut 4 bases from V and 4 bases from J; bases unmatched to any gene: 7. The CDR3 length is 15 residues. CDR3 sequence reads: CASSDRQGTYNEQFF. The CDR3 DNA is TGCGCCAGCAGCGATCGACAGGGGACATACAATGAGCAGTTCTTC.

V gene TRBV29-1 combines with J gene TRBJ1-1; 11 positions agree with TRBD1. This CDR3 contains 13 residues. From germline, CDR1 is SQVTM and CDR2 ANQGSEA. CDR3 in amino acids: CSAGDRGTTEAFF. The CDR3, as DNA: TGCAGTGCCGGGGACAGGGGGACCACTGAAGCTTTCTTT.

This sequence joins TRBV27 and TRBJ2-2; tentatively, D is TRBD2 (5 bases). Deletions cut 7 bases from V and 6 bases from J, with 15 bases between. The CDR3 contains 14 residues. Per the germline V gene, CDR1 is MNHEY and CDR2 is SMNVEV (reference sequence). The CDR3 protein is CASTSHLGAGELFF. Here the CDR3 DNA reads TGTGCCAGCACTAGCCATCTGGGCGCCGGGGAGCTGTTTTTT.

This chain links TRBV25-1 with TRBJ2-6; 7 positions match TRBD1. CDR1 and CDR2 (germline): MGHDK, SYGVNS. After removal of 2 bases from V and 0 bases from J, the junction contained 4 bases not matched to a gene. This CDR3 has 17 amino acids. The CDR3 coding sequence is TGTGCCAGCAGTGAAACAGGGGTAGGCTCTGGGGCCAACGTCCTGACTTTC. It translates to CASSETGVGSGANVLTF.